A selection of T cell receptor beta chains follows, all from one sample in a study of blood T cell repertoires in COVID-19. Measured with immunoSEQ multiplex PCR; TCRdb has only the in-frame clones, and not every one. The table shows about 60,000 clones, with approximately 80% occurring only once. Sequenced: peripheral blood. The source is a man in his 60s with acute or convalescent COVID-19. Each CDR3 is given with its conserved first and last residue. A D gene is named only where the DNA matches it firmly. Size tells how often a clone was seen (once, few, many) or the class of an expanded clone, and some rows leave it out.

size,D,J,V,CDR3,DNA
-,-,TRBJ2-7,TRBV4-3,CASSQEKRYEQYF,TGCGCCAGCAGCCAAGAAAAACGGTACGAGCAGTACTTC
-,TRBD2,TRBJ2-5,TRBV9,CASSPIPGLAAETQYF,TGTGCCAGCAGCCCCATCCCGGGACTAGCCGCAGAGACCCAGTACTTC
few,TRBD2,TRBJ2-2,TRBV5-4,CASSPGGLAGTGELFF,TGTGCCAGCAGCCCCGGGGGACTAGCGGGCACCGGGGAGCTGTTTTTT
-,TRBD1,TRBJ1-2,TRBV16,CASSRSPSGTGFFGYTF,TGTGCCAGCAGCCGTTCGCCATCCGGGACAGGGTTTTTTGGCTACACCTTC
once,TRBD1,TRBJ1-2,TRBV30,CAHGTGGGYGYTF,TGTGCCCACGGGACAGGGGGAGGGTATGGCTACACCTTC
-,-,TRBJ1-5,TRBV18,CASSPLGEDQPQHF,TGTGCCAGCTCACCACTGGGGGAGGATCAGCCCCAGCATTTT
few,TRBD1,TRBJ1-2,TRBV3-1/TRBV3-2,CASSQSDRGYGYTF,TGTGCCAGCAGCCAATCGGACAGGGGCTATGGCTACACCTTC
-,-,TRBJ1-2,TRBV4-3,CASSQDPGQGDGYTF,TGCGCCAGCAGCCAAGATCCGGGCCAGGGCGATGGCTACACCTTC
once,TRBD1,TRBJ1-4,TRBV7-8,CASSLTGTGDKKLFF,TGTGCCAGCAGCCTAACCGGGACAGGGGATAAAAAACTGTTTTTT
-,-,TRBJ1-5,TRBV30,CAWNGGARNQPQHF,TGTGCCTGGAACGGAGGGGCGAGGAATCAGCCCCAGCATTTT
few,TRBD2,TRBJ2-2,TRBV3-1/TRBV3-2,CASSQRRAGGFTGELFF,TGTGCCAGCAGCCAAAGGAGAGCGGGGGGGTTCACCGGGGAGCTGTTTTTT
-,TRBD1,TRBJ2-6,TRBV4-3,CASSQQADGTGDSGANVLTF,TGCGCCAGCAGCCAACAAGCCGACGGGACAGGGGACTCTGGGGCCAACGTCCTGACTTTC
-,-,TRBJ1-5,TRBV7-2,CASSLEQEYSQPQHF,TGTGCCAGCAGCTTAGAACAGGAGTATTCTCAGCCCCAGCATTTT
-,TRBD2,TRBJ2-1,TRBV24-1,CATGLAGGQSEQFF,TGTGCCACCGGACTAGCGGGGGGCCAGAGTGAGCAGTTCTTC
-,-,TRBJ2-2,TRBV6-6,CASSYLSGGELFF,TGTGCCAGCAGTTACTTGTCGGGAGGGGAGCTGTTTTTT
-,-,TRBJ2-3,TRBV6-5,CASRSQGGTDTQYF,TGTGCCAGCAGGTCCCAGGGCGGCACAGATACGCAGTATTTT
once,-,TRBJ2-3,TRBV6-2/TRBV6-3,CASSYGAGQSTDTQYF,TGTGCCAGCAGTTACGGGGCAGGGCAGAGCACAGATACGCAGTATTTT